Each of the 2 T cell receptor beta chains below was sequenced from the same sample in a study of T cell responses to AZD1222 COVID-19 vaccine. Only in-frame clones appear in the TCRdb table, and some are missing; sequencing was by immunoSEQ multiplex PCR. Altogether nearly 110,000 clones are present, about 90% being singletons, with the ten largest covering approximately 5%. The source material was peripheral blood, sampled on day 0 of AZD1222 vaccination. These receptors all stem from an adult in good health.

The chain employs TRBV6-2 or TRBV6-3 and TRBJ2-5, with 13 positions matching TRBD2. Germline loops: CDR1 MNHEY, CDR2 SVGEGT. With V trimmed by 0 bases and J by 8 bases, 6 bases remained unmatched. The CDR3 has 16 residues. The CDR3 nucleotides are TGTGCCAGCAGTTACTCTACTAGCGGGAGGGCGGTTACCCAGTACTTC. Its protein is CASSYSTSGRAVTQYF.

The chain couples TRBV10-2 to TRBJ1-1; D gene ambiguous. CDR1 WSHSY and CDR2 SAAADI come from the germline V gene. This CDR3 has 14 amino acids. Trimming removed 2 bases at V and 2 bases at J, with 9 bases between. DNA for the CDR3: TGCGCCAGCAGTGAGGGACGGCCCAACACTGAAGCTTTCTTT. Its protein is CASSEGRPNTEAFF.